Listed below are T cell receptor beta chains from one sample, sequenced in a study of T-cell reconstitution after alpha-beta-depleted transplantation in children. TCRdb redid the calling of the PCR reads with MiXCR, one entry per CDR3 protein. The table shows roughly 350,000 distinct CDR3 sequences, with 15% to 20% occurring only once. This material consisted of PBMCs, mostly from graft donor cells, taken 360 days after TCRalphabeta/CD19-depleted stem cell transplant. Source of these receptors: a male patient aged 2 to 9 who had a stem cell transplant for acute lymphoblastic leukemia, so the T cells may come from the graft donor. The CDR3 runs from the conserved cysteine through the conserved F or W. A D gene is named only where the DNA matches it firmly. Clone size is given for some rows only: seen once, a few or many times, or a class if the clone is expanded.

v_call	j_call	clone_size	d_call	cdr3_aa	cdr3_nt
TRBV12-3/TRBV12-4	TRBJ2-5	few	-	CASRPSLGGEETQYF	TGTGCCAGCAGACCGAGCCTAGGGGGAGAAGAGACCCAGTACTTC
TRBV5-6	TRBJ2-5	-	-	CASSLASSAQETQYF	TGTGCCAGCAGCTTGGCCTCTAGCGCCCAAGAGACCCAGTACTTC
TRBV10-1	TRBJ2-3	many	-	CASSGEISTDTQYF	TGCGCCAGCAGTGGGGAAATCTCCACAGATACGCAGTATTTT
TRBV5-1	TRBJ2-5	-	-	CASSPYRYETQYF	TGCGCCAGCAGCCCCTACAGATACGAGACCCAGTACTTC
TRBV28	TRBJ2-7	-	-	CASSFGDWWDTSSYEQYF	TGTGCCAGCAGTTTCGGAGATTGGTGGGACACATCGTCCTACGAGCAGTACTTC
TRBV5-6	TRBJ2-7	-	-	CASSLHGSYEQYF	TGTGCCAGCAGCTTGCACGGATCCTACGAGCAGTACTTC
TRBV3-1	TRBJ2-2	few	TRBD1	CASSHQDRGRVGELFF	TGTGCCAGCAGCCACCAGGACAGGGGGCGCGTCGGGGAGCTGTTTTTT
TRBV7-9	TRBJ1-1	-	-	CASSVQVTEAFF	TGTGCCAGCAGCGTTCAGGTCACTGAAGCTTTCTTT
TRBV9	TRBJ2-2	-	TRBD2	CASSVDLAGGTGELFF	TGTGCCAGCAGCGTAGATTTAGCGGGGGGAACCGGGGAGCTGTTTTTT
TRBV5-1	TRBJ2-7	-	-	CASSLSMFPGTHEQYF	TGCGCCAGCAGCTTGTCTATGTTCCCGGGCACCCACGAGCAGTACTTC
TRBV12-3/TRBV12-4	TRBJ2-7	-	TRBD1	CASSTGQGPHVQYF	TGTGCCAGCAGCACGGGACAGGGACCCCATGTGCAGTACTTC
TRBV7-9	TRBJ2-1	-	-	CASSSGGTNYNEQFF	TGTGCCAGCAGCTCGGGCGGGACAAACTACAATGAGCAGTTCTTC
TRBV6-1	TRBJ2-7	few	-	CASSAVRGEEGIPPYEQYF	TGTGCCAGCAGTGCGGTCAGGGGCGAGGAGGGAATACCGCCCTACGAGCAGTACTTC
TRBV6-2/TRBV6-3	TRBJ2-2	-	-	CASSYTSWIPNTGELFF	TGTGCCAGCAGTTATACATCTTGGATCCCGAACACCGGGGAGCTGTTTTTT
TRBV12-3/TRBV12-4	TRBJ2-7	many	-	CASSPSPRMYYEQYF	TGTGCCAGCAGTCCCTCACCCCGTATGTACTACGAGCAGTACTTC
TRBV11-2	TRBJ2-1	many	TRBD1	CASSFGQGYNEQFF	TGTGCCAGCAGCTTCGGACAGGGCTACAATGAGCAGTTCTTC
TRBV12-3/TRBV12-4	TRBJ1-4	few	-	CASSVAGTRGEKLFF	TGTGCCAGCAGTGTAGCCGGGACTCGGGGTGAAAAACTGTTTTTT
TRBV4-3	TRBJ2-5	-	TRBD1	CASSQVGQGYQETQYF	TGCGCCAGCAGCCAAGTGGGACAGGGGTACCAAGAGACCCAGTACTTC
TRBV29-1	TRBJ2-2	many	-	CSASPTSGGELFF	TGCAGCGCCTCCCCGACTAGTGGCGGGGAGCTGTTTTTT
TRBV20-1	TRBJ2-5	-	TRBD2	CSVYSGSEWETQYF	TGCAGTGTTTATAGCGGGTCGGAGTGGGAGACCCAGTACTTC
TRBV5-1	TRBJ1-1	-	-	CASSGPTSHRYTEAFF	TGCGCCAGCTCGGGACCCACTTCACACAGGTACACTGAAGCTTTCTTT
TRBV20-1	TRBJ2-1	-	-	CSSASPNEQFF	TGCTCCTCCGCCAGCCCCAATGAGCAGTTCTTC
TRBV12-3/TRBV12-4	TRBJ2-7	-	-	CATLGLFPCAAYEQYF	TGTGCCACCCTAGGACTGTTCCCTTGCGCAGCCTACGAGCAGTACTTC
TRBV4-3	TRBJ2-3	few	-	CASSLEGAVADTQYF	TGCGCCAGCAGCCTAGAAGGAGCGGTGGCAGATACGCAGTATTTT
TRBV4-3	TRBJ1-1	-	-	CASSQDWGGGTEAFF	TGCGCCAGCAGCCAAGATTGGGGGGGGGGCACTGAAGCTTTCTTT
TRBV15	TRBJ2-3	many	TRBD2	CATSRLGLVYGDTQYF	TGTGCCACCAGCCGCCTCGGACTAGTTTACGGCGATACGCAGTATTTT